One and the same sample provided the 6 T cell receptor beta chains below, sequenced in a study of cytomegalovirus exposure and HLA in healthy donors. PCR amplification relied on 60 Vbeta primers (plus 13 Jbeta primers). TCRdb's table, derived via immunoSEQ multiplex PCR, lists solely in-frame clones and lacks some. Of over 110,000 clones listed, 70% to 85% are singletons. The sample comprised PBMCs. These receptors originate from an older woman in good health and CMV-seropositive.

CDR3 nucleotide sequence: TGTGCCAGCAGCCAACCGGGACTAGCGGGAGGCCGGGGGAATGAGCAGTTCTTC. Its protein product is CASSQPGLAGGRGNEQFF. The V and J genes are TRBV25-1 and TRBJ2-1, with TRBD2 matching 15 bases. The CDR3 sequence is 18 residues long. CDR1 is MGHDK, CDR2 SYGVNS, per germline. The V gene end was trimmed by 6 bases and the J gene end by 7 bases; junction bases not matched to a gene: 13.

V gene TRBV5-4 combines with J gene TRBJ1-4; D is uncertain. Germline CDR1 reads SGHNT; CDR2 reads YYREEE (reference sequence). Trimming cost V 2 bases and J 6 bases, with 8 bases left between them. This CDR3 has 13 residues. In DNA, the CDR3 is TGTGCCAGCAGCTTAGACCGGGATGAAAAACTGTTTTTT. Translated, it gives CASSLDRDEKLFF. The entire variable domain, with the rest obtained from reference TRBV5-4 and TRBJ1-4, is as follows: ETGVTQSPTHLIKTRGQQVTLRCSSQSGHNTVSWYQQALGQGPQFIFQYYREEENGRGNFPPRFSGLQFPNYSSELNVNALELDDSALYLCASSLDRDEKLFFGSGTQLSVL.

The chain couples TRBV5-6 to TRBJ2-7, with 7 bases that match TRBD1. The CDR3 is made up of 13 amino acids. Germline CDR1 reads SGHDT; CDR2 reads YYEEEE. The trim removed 4 bases at V and 3 bases at J, leaving 4 bases unmatched. CDR3 protein: CASSPGTVYEQYF. In DNA form, the CDR3 reads TGTGCCAGCAGCCCCGGGACAGTCTACGAGCAGTACTTC.

Concerning this clone itself: Germline and junction disagree at one end, which may indicate a read error. The V call is TRBV7-7, the J call TRBJ2-5; 7 bases agree with TRBD2. Germline V gene data show CDR1 as SSHAT and CDR2 as FNYEAQ (reference sequence). The CDR3 runs to 14 residues. CDR3 in amino acids: CASSPGTIGGTQYF. CDR3 sequence (DNA): TGTGCTAGCAGCCCGGGGACTATTGGGGGGACCCAGTACTTC.

The chain uses TRBV7-9 and TRBJ1-1; D uncertain. The CDR3 covers 13 residues. Germline V gives CDR1 SEHNR, CDR2 FQNEAQ (reference sequence). Deletions cut 5 bases from V and 3 bases from J, with 10 bases between. The CDR3 nucleotides read TGTGCCAGCAGCCTCCCCCTTCACACTGAAGCTTTCTTT. Its protein is CASSLPLHTEAFF.

The rearrangement joins TRBV30 to TRBJ1-2; maybe TRBD1 (5 bases). The CDR3 consists of 16 residues. From germline, CDR1 is GTSNPN and CDR2 SVGIG (reference sequence). V lost 2 bases, J lost 1 base, and 17 bases lay in between. DNA of the CDR3: TGTGCCTGGAGTCCGCCTGGGGCGGGACTTAACTATGGCTACACCTTC. Translating gives CAWSPPGAGLNYGYTF.